This T cell receptor beta chain was identified during a study of blood T cell repertoires in COVID-19. Comment on this clone: Relative to the germline gene, one junction end is altered; a read error may explain this.

The CDR3 contains 14 residues. Germline CDR1 and CDR2: KGHSH and LQKENI. Original handling: Amplifying reference gene primers gave estimates of nucleated cell counts. Here immunoSEQ multiplex PCR was the method, and the copy in TCRdb shows in-frame clones only, minus some. V, J and clone size were drawn from that table, and D and trimming were deduced from the DNA. Of 200,000 to 250,000 clones in the sample, roughly 80% were seen once. The sequenced sample was peripheral blood. The TCR was taken from a woman between 65 and 79 years old with acute or convalescent COVID-19. The chain uses TRBV18 and TRBJ2-7; a possible D gene is TRBD2 (5 bases). The DNA for the CDR3 is TGTGCCAGCTCACCGTTGAACGGAGGATACGGGCAGTACTTC. Translating it yields CASSPLNGGYGQYF.